Presented here are 14 T cell receptor beta chains from one specimen sequenced in a study of blood T cell repertoires in COVID-19. TCRdb's table, derived via immunoSEQ multiplex PCR, lists solely in-frame clones and lacks some. The table has about 480,000 clones, more than 85% seen once. The sequencing input was PBMCs or T cells enriched from blood (not recorded which). The receptors were gathered from an older woman who had recovered from COVID-19.

The chain joins TRBV24-1 to TRBJ1-4; 8 nucleotides agree with TRBD1. The CDR3 length is 15 residues. Trimming took 3 bases from V and 7 from J; bases not matched to a gene: 6. CDR1 is KGHDR and CDR2 is SFDVKD in the germline V gene. The CDR3 reads CATSDPTGESEKLFF. The CDR3, as DNA: TGTGCCACCAGTGATCCGACAGGGGAGTCTGAAAAACTGTTTTTT.

The V and J genes are TRBV18 and TRBJ1-4; weak D call: TRBD1 (5 bases). Trimming pared 3 bases from V and 4 bases from J, leaving 18 bases between. The length of the CDR3 is 17 residues. From germline, CDR1 is KGHSH and CDR2 LQKENI. In DNA, the CDR3 is TGTGCCAGCTCACCCCAACCCGGGGGGGACCTTAATGAAAAACTGTTTTTT. This sequence encodes CASSPQPGGDLNEKLFF.

The chain employs TRBV7-9 and TRBJ2-2; 7 bases are shared with TRBD1. V shed 3 bases and J 0 bases; nucleotides not matched to a gene: 4. This CDR3 has 16 amino acids. CDR1 and CDR2 (germline): SEHNR, FQNEAQ (reference sequence). CDR3: CASSLKGAANTGELFF. The CDR3 coding sequence is TGTGCCAGCAGCTTGAAGGGGGCAGCGAACACCGGGGAGCTGTTTTTT.

The gene calls are TRBV6-1 and TRBJ2-6, with D uncertain. Between the trimmed V and J ends, which lost 1 base and 4 bases, there was a span of 11 bases. CDR3 length equals 16 residues. Per germline, CDR1 MNHNS and CDR2 SASEGT. CDR3 DNA: TGTGCCAGCAGTGAAGTTCGGGTGGAAGGGGCCAACGTCCTGACTTTC. Its translation is CASSEVRVEGANVLTF.

The chain is built from TRBV28 and TRBJ2-7; TRBD1 matches 8 bases. V was pared by 1 base and J by 7 bases, with 6 bases of the junction left unmatched. Germline V gene lookup returns CDR1 MDHEN and CDR2 SYDVKM. CDR3 length: 14 residues. The CDR3 DNA follows: TGTGCCAGCAGTTTATCGCAGGGGGCTCGGGAGCAGTACGTC. Translation gives CASSLSQGAREQYV.

This chain links TRBV6-6 with TRBJ1-3; 8 bases fit TRBD1. The CDR3 totals 18 residues. Germline lookup yields CDR1 MNHNY and CDR2 SVGAGI (reference sequence). The J segment lost 0 bases and the V segment lost 6 bases, leaving 13 bases of the junction unmatched. CDR3 in amino acids: CASSRQGIQRASGNTIYF. Here the CDR3 DNA reads TGTGCCAGCAGCCGACAGGGGATACAACGAGCCTCTGGAAACACCATATATTTT.

This chain uses TRBV3-1 (or the pseudogene TRBV3-2) with TRBJ1-2; possibly TRBD1 for D (5 bases). Germline assignment: CDR1 LGHDT and CDR2 YNNKEL (reference sequence). The CDR3 has 13 residues. V was clipped by 3 bases and J by 5 bases, with 10 bases between them. The CDR3 loop is CASSQDNDYGYTF. In DNA form, the CDR3 reads TGTGCCAGCAGCCAGGACAACGATTATGGCTACACCTTC.

The V gene is TRBV6-5, the J gene TRBJ1-5, with D possibly being TRBD1 (6 bases). V lost 6 bases to trimming and J lost 0 bases, with 12 bases between them. Germline V gene lookup returns CDR1 MNHEY and CDR2 SVGAGI. The CDR3 is 15 residues long. CDR3 loop: CASSRGGLSNQPQHF. DNA for the CDR3: TGTGCCAGCAGCCGGGGGGGGCTTAGCAATCAGCCCCAGCATTTT.

The sample holds one count of this clone. The chain employs TRBV5-1 and TRBJ1-2; 11 nucleotides match TRBD1. This CDR3 spans 14 amino acids. Germline values: CDR1 SGHRS, CDR2 YFSETQ. The V and J ends lost 5 bases and 6 bases, in that order; junction bases with no gene match: 6. The CDR3 nucleotides are TGCGCCAGCAGTCCCGGGACAGGGGGGAATGGCTACACCTTC. The encoded protein is CASSPGTGGNGYTF.

The chain links TRBV7-2 to TRBJ1-4, with 7 positions matching TRBD1. Germline values: CDR1 SGHTA, CDR2 FQGNSA. The ends lost 0 bases at V and 4 bases at J; junction bases unmatched: 8. The CDR3 covers 17 residues. The CDR3 coding sequence is TGTGCCAGCAGCTTAGCGGCCACACAGGGGCTTAATGAAAAACTGTTTTTT. Protein: CASSLAATQGLNEKLFF.

The genes are TRBV5-1 and TRBJ2-2; TRBD2 matches 11 bases. This CDR3 spans 15 amino acids. Germline CDR1 is SGHRS and CDR2 is YFSETQ. Trimming removed 5 bases from V and 5 bases from J; junction bases left unmatched: 5. The CDR3 spells CASSIAGGRTGELFF. The CDR3 nucleotides are TGCGCCAGCAGTATAGCGGGGGGGCGAACCGGGGAGCTGTTTTTT.

The genes are TRBV12-3 or TRBV12-4 and TRBJ2-5, with D perhaps matching TRBD1 (5 bases). V was shortened by 3 bases and J by 8 bases, with 10 bases between the two germline ends. CDR3 length equals 12 residues. Written as DNA, the CDR3 is TGTGCCAGCAGTTTTGTCGGACAAACCCAGTACTTC. Protein sequence: CASSFVGQTQYF.

The V gene is TRBV4-1, the J gene TRBJ1-1, with 10 positions matching TRBD1. The CDR3 has 15 amino acids. Losses at the gene ends were 1 base for V and 5 bases for J; bases not matched to a gene: 4. CDR1 MGHRA and CDR2 YSYEKL come from the germline V gene. The CDR3 DNA reads as TGCGCCAGCAGCCAAGGGACAGGGGGGATAACTGAAGCTTTCTTT. Translated: CASSQGTGGITEAFF.

This chain connects TRBV5-1 to TRBJ2-2; 13 bases line up with TRBD2. The V segment lost 4 bases and the J segment 6 bases; nucleotides outside the gene matches: 12. This CDR3 is 18 amino acids long. Germline V gene sequence: CDR1 SGHRS, CDR2 YFSETQ. CDR3 DNA: TGCGCCAGCAGCCCCGTCGGGACTAGCGGGGCAGGGGCCGGGGAGCTGTTTTTT. This codes for CASSPVGTSGAGAGELFF.